This passage covers 12 T cell receptor beta chains from one sample sequenced in a study of identical twins. MiXCR, applied by TCRdb to the 5' RACE reads, yields one record per CDR3 protein. The sample consists of 250,000 to 300,000 distinct CDR3 sequences, about 9% of them appearing once. This sample was also put to use in a study of yellow fever vaccine responses in identical twins.

Sequencing input: CD8+ T cells sorted from blood. The receptors originated from a woman younger than 30 in good health.

A single count supports this clonotype. The chain is built from TRBV12-5 and TRBJ2-6; the D call may be TRBD1 or TRBD2 (7 bases each). V shed 2 bases and J shed 0 bases, with 20 bases lying between them. The CDR3 loop spans 20 amino acids. CDR1 and CDR2 (germline): LGHNT, FRNRAP. This chain's CDR3 is CASGLTQGGGLASGANVLTF. The CDR3, as DNA: TGTGCTAGTGGTTTGACCCAGGGGGGGGGATTGGCCTCTGGGGCCAACGTCCTGACTTTC. The full variable domain, rest sourced from reference TRBV12-5 and TRBJ2-6, is DARVTQTPRHKVTEMGQEVTMRCQPILGHNTVFWYRQTMMQGLELLAYFRNRAPLDDSGMPKDRFSAEMPDATLATLKIQPSEPRDSAVYFCASGLTQGGGLASGANVLTFGAGSRLTVL.

V gene TRBV24-1 combines with J gene TRBJ2-1; 7 nucleotides agree with TRBD2. V trimming: 6 bases; J trimming: 3 bases; junction bases outside the gene matches: 4. CDR3 length: 14 residues. Germline loops: CDR1 KGHDR, CDR2 SFDVKD. CDR3 nucleotides: TGTGCCACCAGTCTGGCGGGGGTCTACAATGAGCAGTTCTTC. Translating gives CATSLAGVYNEQFF.

In this sample, this clonotype turned up a few times. This sequence joins TRBV7-9 and TRBJ2-3, with D possibly matching TRBD1 (5 bases). The CDR3 is 15 residues long. The V end lost 7 bases, the J end lost 3 bases, and 17 bases lay between the germline ends. In germline, CDR1 is SEHNR, CDR2 FQNEAQ (reference sequence). CDR3 amino acids: CASILRAGSTDTQYF. CDR3 sequence (DNA): TGTGCCAGCATCCTAAGGGCAGGGTCAACAGATACGCAGTATTTT.

The V and J genes are TRBV6-2 or TRBV6-3 and TRBJ1-2, with D perhaps matching TRBD1 (5 bases). The CDR3 covers 11 residues. The germline V gene encodes CDR1 MNHEY and CDR2 SVGEGT. V gave up 6 bases and J gave up 8 bases, with 10 bases separating them. CDR3 sequence: CASRSGQGYTF. The CDR3 DNA follows: TGTGCCAGCAGGAGCGGACAAGGCTACACCTTC.

This clonotype occurred a few times. CDR3 in DNA: TGTGCCAGCAGTTTAGGGGGATTGAGGATGTCGGACACTGAAGCTTTCTTT. It specifies CASSLGGLRMSDTEAFF. The J gene is TRBJ1-1, the V gene TRBV12-3 or TRBV12-4; no clear D. The CDR3 totals 17 residues. Trimming took 1 base from V and 3 from J, leaving 18 bases between them.

This clonotype occurred a few times. This chain uses TRBV5-1 with TRBJ2-5; D is uncertain. The CDR3 is 15 residues long. Trimming shortened V by 0 bases and J by 5 bases, and 14 bases separated the two germline ends. Germline-derived CDR1 and CDR2 are SGHRS and YFSETQ. In DNA, the CDR3 is TGCGCCAGCAGCTTGGGCTATATGGAAAGCGAGACCCAGTACTTC. Translated: CASSLGYMESETQYF.

This chain connects TRBV2 to TRBJ2-1; 13 positions agree with TRBD2. The CDR3 runs to 18 residues. Germline V gene data show CDR1 as SNHLY and CDR2 as FYNNEI. V was clipped by 5 bases and J by 1 base; unmatched bases: 8. The CDR3 region is CASSFFGLAGDSYNEQFF. The CDR3 DNA reads as TGTGCCAGCAGTTTCTTCGGACTAGCGGGAGATTCCTACAATGAGCAGTTCTTC. Together with reference TRBV2 and TRBJ2-1, the CDR3 gives the full variable domain: EPEVTQTPSHQVTQMGQEVILRCVPISNHLYFYWYRQILGQKVEFLVSFYNNEISEKSEIFDDQFSVERPDGSNFTLKIRSTKLEDSAMYFCASSFFGLAGDSYNEQFFGPGTRLTVL.

The V and J genes are TRBV7-2 and TRBJ2-3; D gene uncertain. The CDR3 is 14 amino acids. V shed 4 bases and J shed 3 bases, with 11 bases lying between them. Germline assignment: CDR1 SGHTA and CDR2 FQGNSA. In DNA, the CDR3 is TGTGCCAGCAGCTATCCTATCCAGACAGATACGCAGTATTTT. Its protein product is CASSYPIQTDTQYF.

This clonotype was seen only a few times. The chain couples TRBV6-5 to TRBJ2-1, with D uncertain. CDR1 is MNHEY, CDR2 SVGAGI, per germline. The CDR3 is 14 amino acids. With 0 bases removed from V and 6 bases from J, the gap between germline ends came to 9 bases. The DNA for the CDR3 is TGTGCCAGCAGTTACTCGTCCGCCGCCAATGAGCAGTTCTTC. Translating it yields CASSYSSAANEQFF.

A note on this clonotype: The junction departs from the called germline gene at one end, perhaps through a read error. The V call is TRBV20-1, the J call TRBJ1-2, with 7 bases matching TRBD1. In germline, CDR1 is DFQATT, CDR2 SNEGSKA (reference sequence). The CDR3 is 15 residues long. In nucleotides, the CDR3 is TGCAGTGCTAGTAAGGGGGCAGAAGGAAGGGGGTCTCTTACATTC. Translating it yields CSASKGAEGRGSLTF.

This clonotype was seen a few times. The chain recombines TRBV6-1 with TRBJ1-6; D uncertain. V lost 1 base and J lost 10, with 14 bases in between. CDR3 size: 15 residues. Germline lookup yields CDR1 MNHNS and CDR2 SASEGT. CDR3 DNA sequence: TGTGCCAGCAGTGAAGAAGATACTGCTGGGTCACCCCTCCACTTT. The encoded protein is CASSEEDTAGSPLHF.

This clonotype was detected ten times or more. The V gene is TRBV4-3, the J gene TRBJ2-1; 7 bases agree with TRBD1. V dropped 0 bases and J dropped 3; count of bases not matched to a gene: 8. Germline CDR1 LGHNA, CDR2 YSLEER. This CDR3 contains 17 residues. CDR3 amino acids: CASSQDGDRDFYNEQFF. The CDR3 DNA reads TGCGCCAGCAGCCAAGATGGGGACAGAGACTTCTACAATGAGCAGTTCTTC.